Listed here is a single T cell receptor beta chain. Original processing notes: Counts of nucleated cells, estimated from reference gene primer amplification, were obtained. The repertoire was sequenced with immunoSEQ multiplex PCR; TCRdb's copy has only in-frame clones and lacks some. For V, J and clone size, that table is used; D and trimming come from the DNA. Counted here are about 210,000 clones, 83% occurring once; the ten biggest clones make up about 2.5%. These data are taken from a study of blood T cell repertoires in COVID-19. Overall study context: Both acute and convalescent COVID-19 samples were obtained from the United States, Italy and Spain. In each case, the material was cDNA or gDNA derived from T cells, B-cell-depleted T cells, or PBMCs.

J was trimmed by 6 bases and V by 3 bases; bases with no gene match: 8. CDR1 SGDLS and CDR2 YYNGEE come from the germline V gene. The CDR3 is 15 amino acids. This chain links TRBV9 with TRBJ2-2, with 7 bases lining up with TRBD2. This TCR was recovered from a woman between 35 and 50 years old with active or convalescent COVID-19. The sample taken for sequencing was peripheral blood. The CDR3 sequence is CASSGRTGGAGELFF. In nucleotides, the CDR3 is TGTGCCAGCAGCGGTCGGACGGGGGGTGCCGGGGAGCTGTTTTTT.